This TCR beta chain was identified during a study of blood T cell repertoires in COVID-19. Study overall: Sites in the United States, Italy and Spain provided acute and convalescent COVID-19 samples. Sources were T cells, B-cell-depleted T cells, or PBMCs; the material itself was cDNA or gDNA.

This CDR3 is built from 14 residues. V dropped 8 bases and J dropped 5 bases, with 18 bases sitting between them. CDR1 and CDR2 (germline): LNHDA, SQIVND (reference sequence). In the study's own analysis: Estimates of nucleated cell counts were drawn from the amplification of reference gene primers. Sequencing was performed with immunoSEQ multiplex PCR; in TCRdb, only in-frame clones are kept and a portion is missing. That table is the source of V, J and clone size, and D and trimming were worked out from the DNA. The data show about 82,000 clones, 70% to 90% seen once. The sequenced sample consisted of peripheral blood. This chain links TRBV19 with TRBJ2-5, with D tentatively TRBD2 (5 bases). The sequence was collected from an elderly man with active or convalescent COVID-19. CDR3 sequence: CASAQSGVGETQYF. The CDR3 region has the DNA TGTGCCAGTGCCCAGTCCGGGGTTGGGGAGACCCAGTACTTC.